The present T cell receptor beta chain was sequenced within a study of T cell responses to AZD1222 COVID-19 vaccine. As concerns this clone: Its specificity is not known.

Second doses were pooled across both intervals (about 4 or about 12 weeks). Germline V lookup: CDR1 WSHSY, CDR2 SAAADI. The CDR3 extends over 17 amino acids. The V segment lost 3 bases and the J segment 2 bases; nucleotides outside the gene matches: 9. Findings and caveats of the study: Spike-specific TCR depth and breadth grew after two AZD1222 doses.

Data came from immunoSEQ multiplex PCR; TCRdb stores just in-frame clones and leaves some out. The sample shows 65,000 to 80,000 clones, 83% of them seen only once. The sequence derives from an adult who received the AZD1222 COVID-19 vaccine. The specimen was peripheral blood, collected 28 days after the second AZD1222 dose. V gene TRBV10-2 combines with J gene TRBJ2-3, with 9 bases that match TRBD2. The CDR3 DNA follows: TGCGCCAGCAGTGAATGGGGGGCTAGCGGGAACACAGATACGCAGTATTTT. It is translated as CASSEWGASGNTDTQYF.